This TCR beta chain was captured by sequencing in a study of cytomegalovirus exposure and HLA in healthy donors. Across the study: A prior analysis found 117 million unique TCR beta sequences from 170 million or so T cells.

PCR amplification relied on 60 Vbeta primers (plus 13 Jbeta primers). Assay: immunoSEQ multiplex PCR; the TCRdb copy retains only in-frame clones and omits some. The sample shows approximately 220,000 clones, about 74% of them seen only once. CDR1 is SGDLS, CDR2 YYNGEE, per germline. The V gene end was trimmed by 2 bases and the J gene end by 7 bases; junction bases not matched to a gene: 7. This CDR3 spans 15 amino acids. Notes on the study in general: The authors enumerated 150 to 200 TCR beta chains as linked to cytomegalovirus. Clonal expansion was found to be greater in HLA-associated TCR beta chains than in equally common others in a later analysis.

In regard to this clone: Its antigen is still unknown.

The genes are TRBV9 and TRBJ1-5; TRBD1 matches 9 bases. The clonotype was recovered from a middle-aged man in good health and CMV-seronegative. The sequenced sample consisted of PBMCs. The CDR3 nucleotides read TGTGCCAGCAGCGTTGGGACAGGGTCCCACCAGCCCCAGCATTTT. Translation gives CASSVGTGSHQPQHF. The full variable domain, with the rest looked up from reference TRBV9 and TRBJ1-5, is DSGVTQTPKHLITATGQRVTLRCSPRSGDLSVYWYQQSLDQGLQFLIQYYNGEERAKGNILERFSAQQFPDLHSELNLSSLELGDSALYFCASSVGTGSHQPQHFGDGTRLSIL.